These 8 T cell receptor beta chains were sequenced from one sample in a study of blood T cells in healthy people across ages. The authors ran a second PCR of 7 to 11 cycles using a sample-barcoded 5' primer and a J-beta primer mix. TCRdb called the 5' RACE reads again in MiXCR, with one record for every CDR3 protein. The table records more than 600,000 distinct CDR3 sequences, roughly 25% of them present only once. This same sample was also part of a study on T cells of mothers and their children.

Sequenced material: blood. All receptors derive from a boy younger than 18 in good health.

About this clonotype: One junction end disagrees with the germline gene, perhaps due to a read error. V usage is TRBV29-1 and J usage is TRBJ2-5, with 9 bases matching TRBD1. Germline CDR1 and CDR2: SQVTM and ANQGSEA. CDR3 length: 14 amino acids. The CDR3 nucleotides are TGCAGCGTTGAGGGACAGGGAGGGTCAGAGATCCAGTACTTC. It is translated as CSVEGQGGSEIQYF.

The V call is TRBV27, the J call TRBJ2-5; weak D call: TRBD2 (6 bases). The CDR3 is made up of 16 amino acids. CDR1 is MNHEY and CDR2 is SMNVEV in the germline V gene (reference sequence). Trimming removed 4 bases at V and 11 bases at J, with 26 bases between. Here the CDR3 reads CASSWGPVSGGFKQYF. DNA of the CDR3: TGTGCCAGCAGTTGGGGTCCTGTTAGCGGTGGTTTCAAGCAGTACTTC.

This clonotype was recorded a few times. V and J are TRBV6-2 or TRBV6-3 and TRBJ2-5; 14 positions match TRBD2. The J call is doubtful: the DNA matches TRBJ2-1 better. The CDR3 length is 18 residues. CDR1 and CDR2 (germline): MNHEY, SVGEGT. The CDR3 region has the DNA TGTGCCAGCGCTCTGGGGAGACTAGCGGGAGGGCCCTCCTGGGAGCAGTTCTTC. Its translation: CASALGRLAGGPSWEQFF.

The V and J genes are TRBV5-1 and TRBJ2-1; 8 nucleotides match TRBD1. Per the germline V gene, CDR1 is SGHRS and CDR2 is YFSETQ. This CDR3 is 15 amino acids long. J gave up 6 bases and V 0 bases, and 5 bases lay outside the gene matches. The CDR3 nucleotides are TGCGCCAGCAGCTTGGAGGGCCAGGGGGCCAATGAGCAGTTCTTC. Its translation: CASSLEGQGANEQFF.

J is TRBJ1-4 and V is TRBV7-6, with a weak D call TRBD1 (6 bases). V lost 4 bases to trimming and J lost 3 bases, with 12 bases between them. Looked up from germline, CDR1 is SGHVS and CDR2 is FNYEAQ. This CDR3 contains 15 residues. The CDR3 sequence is CASSSWTDPNEKLFF. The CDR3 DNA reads TGTGCCAGCAGCTCCTGGACAGATCCTAATGAAAAACTGTTTTTT.

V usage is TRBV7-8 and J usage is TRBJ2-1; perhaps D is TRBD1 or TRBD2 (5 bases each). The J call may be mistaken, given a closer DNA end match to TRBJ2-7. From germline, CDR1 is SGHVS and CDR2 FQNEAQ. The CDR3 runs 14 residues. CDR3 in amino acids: CASSAGTNSYEQYF. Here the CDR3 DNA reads TGTGCCAGCAGCGCCGGGACGAACTCCTACGAGCAGTACTTC.

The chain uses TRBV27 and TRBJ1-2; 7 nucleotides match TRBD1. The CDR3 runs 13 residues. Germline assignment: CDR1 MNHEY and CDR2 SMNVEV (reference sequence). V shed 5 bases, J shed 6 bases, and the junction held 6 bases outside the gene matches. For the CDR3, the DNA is TGTGCCAGCAGTATTGACAGGGTCGATGGCTACACCTTC. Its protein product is CASSIDRVDGYTF.

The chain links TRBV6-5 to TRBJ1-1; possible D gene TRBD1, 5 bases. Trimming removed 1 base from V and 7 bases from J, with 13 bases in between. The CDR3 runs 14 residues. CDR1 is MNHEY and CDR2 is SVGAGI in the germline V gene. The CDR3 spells CASSYLLGALEAFF. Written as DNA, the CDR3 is TGTGCCAGCAGTTACTTGTTAGGGGCTCTTGAAGCTTTCTTT.